The rows below give T cell receptor beta chains drawn from one sample of a study of blood T cell repertoires in COVID-19. The assay was immunoSEQ multiplex PCR, and TCRdb's table has in-frame clones only and misses some. Of about 78,000 clones in the sample, about four fifths were seen once. The material sequenced was peripheral blood. Receptors originate from a man between 50 and 59 years old with acute or convalescent COVID-19. CDR3s include the opening cysteine and the closing phenylalanine or tryptophan. For some rows the clone size is stated as once, few or many, or as a class when expanded; others skip it.

size	length	V	J	CDR3
once	14	TRBV18	TRBJ2-2	CASSPDSNTGELFF
-	15	TRBV5-1	TRBJ2-5	CASSYGTTRQETQYF
-	15	TRBV3-1/TRBV3-2	TRBJ2-5	CASSLRYYSAETQYF
-	15	TRBV11-3	TRBJ1-4	CASSLSGGGGEKLFF
-	14	TRBV2	TRBJ2-7	CASKVGMSSYEQYF
once	16	TRBV27	TRBJ1-1	CASSPGQGALGTEAFF
-	12	TRBV10-3	TRBJ1-2	CAISSDNYGYTF
-	16	TRBV28	TRBJ2-1	CASSLPTGRGGNEQFF
-	14	TRBV19	TRBJ2-1	CASIPGQGAGEQFF
-	12	TRBV6-5	TRBJ1-2	CATKSTFYGYTF
-	13	TRBV19	TRBJ1-1	CASSISGNTEAFF
-	15	TRBV28	TRBJ2-1	CASSPGTSGGNEQFF
-	16	TRBV7-2	TRBJ2-3	CASSSRSSGSSDTQYF
-	17	TRBV7-3	TRBJ2-2	CASSLTSPAGGTGELFF
many	17	TRBV7-9	TRBJ1-2	CASRARLYRGADYGYTF
few	12	TRBV6-6	TRBJ1-4	CASSFLLGATIF
-	17	TRBV6-2/TRBV6-3	TRBJ2-2	CASSLRGAGGLTGELFF
-	16	TRBV5-1	TRBJ2-2	CASAPGHTTNTGELFF
-	15	TRBV28	TRBJ2-7	CASSPQTSGSGEQYF
-	14	TRBV28	TRBJ2-7	CASSPLRGPYEQYF
-	16	TRBV7-2	TRBJ2-5	CASSLAWGGLFETQYF
-	14	TRBV3-1/TRBV3-2	TRBJ1-5	CASSQGRGNQPQHF
few	13	TRBV2	TRBJ1-2	CASQGQGAGGYTF
-	15	TRBV5-1	TRBJ2-1	CASSQGLDSYNEQFF
-	15	TRBV11-2	TRBJ1-5	CASSLSVHPNQPQHF
once	18	TRBV9	TRBJ2-1	CASSPTRGGYRSYNEQFF
-	15	TRBV18	TRBJ1-1	CASSPNYAARTEAFF
once	16	TRBV15	TRBJ2-3	CATSRDLAGAKDTQYF
-	16	TRBV12-2	TRBJ1-4	CASRSGQAPTNEKLFF
-	15	TRBV7-2	TRBJ2-7	CASRVRLVGLYEQYF
-	15	TRBV6-1	TRBJ2-1	CASSEPGGSYNEQFF
-	14	TRBV6-5	TRBJ1-1	CASSSGEKNTEAFF
-	14	TRBV4-3	TRBJ2-2	CASSPGQHTGELFF
-	14	TRBV5-1	TRBJ1-1	CASAADRPNTEAFF
once	13	TRBV29-1	TRBJ2-7	CSVEEREGYEQYF
-	14	TRBV9	TRBJ2-1	CASSVRLADNEQFF
-	16	TRBV5-5	TRBJ2-3	CASSVRSGTSGDTQYF
-	14	TRBV5-4	TRBJ2-3	CASSLEAGTDTQYF
-	16	TRBV19	TRBJ2-2	CASRSPGQENTGELFF
-	14	TRBV19	TRBJ1-5	CASLGQGGGQPQHF
-	15	TRBV7-2	TRBJ2-2	CASSKDRGFTGELFF
-	16	TRBV5-1	TRBJ1-1	CASSFGGQGARTEAFF
-	13	TRBV7-2	TRBJ2-5	CASSLNRGETQYF
-	14	TRBV18	TRBJ2-7	CASVSRDRVFEQYF
-	14	TRBV30	TRBJ2-3	CAWAPGQGTDTQYF